The text below deals with one T cell receptor beta chain. Its matching antigen is unknown. These data belong to a study of cytomegalovirus exposure and HLA in healthy donors. Study-level findings and limits: The study had only CMV serostatus as immune exposure information. Excluded: some indistinguishable V segments such as TRBV6-2 and TRBV6-3.

The PCR ran on 60 Vbeta and 13 Jbeta primers. Only in-frame clones appear in the TCRdb table, and some are missing; sequencing was by immunoSEQ multiplex PCR. Reported are about 200,000 clones; the ten largest clones contain about 1%. V was pared by 0 bases and J by 2 bases, with 8 bases between. Germline CDR1 MNHEY, CDR2 SMNVEV (reference sequence). CDR3 size: 16 residues. This TCR derives from a girl aged 2 to 10 in good health and CMV-seropositive. The chain couples TRBV27 to TRBJ2-6, with TRBD1 as a possible D gene (5 bases). Sequenced input: PBMCs. For the CDR3, the DNA is TGTGCCAGCAGTTTATCCCCCAGGGCTGGGGCCAACGTCCTGACTTTC. This encodes CASSLSPRAGANVLTF.